The entry below describes one TCR beta chain. Its antigen is as yet unknown. This sample is part of a study of regulatory T cells in long-lasting Graves disease. In building TCR beta libraries, iRepertoire HTBI primers were used together with Arm-PCR of CDR3 regions. MiXCR, run by TCRdb on the multiplex PCR reads, gives a single entry per CDR3 protein. Of almost 450,000 distinct CDR3 sequences listed, approximately 16% are singletons. Described time point: newly diagnosed GD, antithyroid drugs for less than 3 months. Construction of the TCR library relied on RNA isolated from PBMCs. The study's findings and limits: Researchers examined only peripheral blood and not thyroid tissue.

This sample was shared with a second study, whose subject was T cells in Graves' hyperthyroidism and ophthalmopathy. That work adds: Patients showing uncontrolled infection, other autoimmune disease, pregnancy or lactation were ineligible.

Source: peripheral blood mononuclear cells (PBMCs), taken at new diagnosis, from a patient treated with antithyroid drugs. The TCR comes from a woman between 25 and 40 years old with Graves disease.

The CDR3 sequence is CASRDGASNTGELFF. The CDR3, as DNA: TGTGCCAGCAGGGACGGGGCCTCGAACACCGGGGAGCTGTTTTTT. The gene calls are TRBV2 and TRBJ2-2, with D perhaps matching TRBD1 or TRBD2 (5 bases each). The V and J ends lost 6 bases and 0 bases respectively, with 11 bases between them. The CDR3 spans 15 residues. Germline V CDR1 and CDR2: SNHLY, FYNNEI. Full variable domain (outside the CDR3, taken from reference TRBV2 and TRBJ2-2): EPEVTQTPSHQVTQMGQEVILRCVPISNHLYFYWYRQILGQKVEFLVSFYNNEISEKSEIFDDQFSVERPDGSNFTLKIRSTKLEDSAMYFCASRDGASNTGELFFGEGSRLTVL.